This TCR beta chain comes out of a study of OX40 agonist ivuxolimab in advanced cancers. Study information: Patients' therapy was ivuxolimab, an antibody that acts as an agonist of OX40 (CD134). Patients with prior anti-PD-1, anti-PD-L1 or anti-CTLA-4 therapy were eligible; 40% to 45% had some.

Clones were sequenced by immunoSEQ multiplex PCR, and TCRdb holds only the in-frame ones, with some missing. This sample has some 95,000 clones, with 92% found just once. CDR3 size: 14 residues. V was pared by 3 bases and J by 7 bases, with 16 bases between. CDR1 and CDR2 from the germline V gene are SGHRS and YFSETQ. This receptor was identified in an adult with an advanced solid tumor such as melanoma, head and neck, liver or kidney cancer. Sequenced material: CD4+ or CD8+ T cells sorted from blood, taken in a trial of the OX40 agonist ivuxolimab. The chain joins TRBV5-1 to TRBJ1-1, with a weak D call TRBD1 (6 bases). The CDR3 is CASSSTTGSLEAFF. As DNA, the CDR3 is TGCGCCAGCAGCTCAACTACAGGGTCCCTTGAAGCTTTCTTT.